The present TCR beta chain was sequenced within a study of T cells in Graves' hyperthyroidism and ophthalmopathy. Overall study results and limits: Most expanded thyroid clonotypes above 0.001 also appeared in blood.

This clonotype was seen a few times. Its specificity is not known. The CDR3 has 13 amino acids. Germline lookup yields CDR1 MNHEY and CDR2 SVGAGI. The V gene lost 0 bases and the J gene lost 7 bases, with 9 bases spanning the gap. The TCR beta CDR3 regions underwent amplification using RNA transcripts as the source. The HTBI primer set drove a first-round RT-PCR of the TCR CDR3. TCRdb re-analysed the multiplex PCR reads in MiXCR, keeping a single row per CDR3 protein. The table includes around 610,000 distinct CDR3 sequences, 14% to 15% detected once. Subjects with ophthalmopathy showed a Clinical Activity Score no lower than 3, a NOSPECS grade no lower than 4, and a duration shorter than 3 months. Thyroid ultrasound and orbital computed tomography, with clinical symptoms and serum thyroxine and TRAb, informed diagnoses.

The TCR was taken from a woman in her 40s with Graves' ophthalmopathy. Sample: blood. The gene calls are TRBV6-5 and TRBJ1-2; D unresolved. The CDR3 is CASSYSSGSGYTF. In DNA form, the CDR3 reads TGTGCCAGCAGTTACTCCTCGGGTTCTGGCTACACCTTC.